These T cell receptor beta chains were read from a single sample in a study of blood T cell repertoires in COVID-19. The protocol was immunoSEQ multiplex PCR, while the TCRdb copy is restricted to in-frame clones and leaves out a portion. This table holds 180,000 or so clones, more than 75% found once. The specimen sequenced was peripheral blood. These TCRs come from a man between 18 and 35 years old with active or convalescent COVID-19. Each CDR3 is given with its conserved first and last residue. The D gene is left open where the match is weak. Clone sizes are given selectively: once, few, many, or a class where the clone is expanded.

-,TRBJ1-1,-,TRBV11-2,TGTGCCAGCAGCTTAGATCGCGGGGGCACTGAAGCTTTCTTT,CASSLDRGGTEAFF
-,TRBJ2-7,-,TRBV14,TGTGCCAGCAGCCAATTCCCCCGGACATACGAGCAGTACTTC,CASSQFPRTYEQYF
-,TRBJ2-7,TRBD1,TRBV11-2,TGTGCCAGCAGCTTTACAGGGGGAAGCTCCTACGAGCAGTACTTC,CASSFTGGSSYEQYF
-,TRBJ1-6,TRBD1,TRBV5-4,TGTGCCAGCAGCAGGGCCGGGACAGTAGATAATTCACCCCTCCACTTT,CASSRAGTVDNSPLHF
-,TRBJ2-7,-,TRBV7-9,TGTGCCAGCAGCTCCACAGTATACGAGCAGTACTTC,CASSSTVYEQYF
-,TRBJ2-1,TRBD2,TRBV9,TGTGCCAGCAGCGTGACTAGCGGGGAGTACAATGAGCAGTTCTTC,CASSVTSGEYNEQFF
once,TRBJ2-1,-,TRBV19,TGTGCCAGTAGTCCCTCCACGGTCTACAATGAGCAGTTCTTC,CASSPSTVYNEQFF
-,TRBJ1-2,TRBD1,TRBV4-1,TGCGCCAGCAGCTCGATCCTTACGGGACAGACACGTTATGGCTACACCTTC,CASSSILTGQTRYGYTF
-,TRBJ1-5,-,TRBV2,TGTGCCAGCAGTCTCGGTAGCAATCAGCCCCAGCATTTT,CASSLGSNQPQHF
-,TRBJ2-1,TRBD2,TRBV29-1,TGCAGCACCCCTAGCGGGGGTGCTGAGCAGTTCTTC,CSTPSGGAEQFF
few,TRBJ2-1,TRBD1,TRBV24-1,TGTGCCACCAGTGACTCCGGGACAGGGGGCACGGCCTACAATGAGCAGTTCTTC,CATSDSGTGGTAYNEQFF
-,TRBJ2-1,TRBD1,TRBV19,TGTGCCACCAAGGGACAGGGGGCGTTCAATGAGCAGTTCTTC,CATKGQGAFNEQFF
once,TRBJ2-7,TRBD2,TRBV5-1,TGCGCCAGCAGCTTGGGCGGGACTACTTCGAACGAGCAGTACTTC,CASSLGGTTSNEQYF
-,TRBJ1-4,-,TRBV13,TGTGCCAGCAGCTTATGGGGGGTTAATGAAAAACTGTTTTTT,CASSLWGVNEKLFF
-,TRBJ2-3,TRBD2,TRBV7-3,TGTGCCAGCAGCCATTACGGACTAGCGGGATCGCTGACAGATACGCAGTATTTT,CASSHYGLAGSLTDTQYF
-,TRBJ1-5,-,TRBV6-5,TGTGCCAGCAGTTACGGTGCACACGGCGGGGATCAGCCCCAGCATTTT,CASSYGAHGGDQPQHF
-,TRBJ2-3,-,TRBV11-2,TGTGCCAGCAGCCACGTCCCCGGCAGGGCAGATACGCAGTATTTT,CASSHVPGRADTQYF
-,TRBJ2-1,-,TRBV9,TGTGCCAGCAGCGTAGTTAGAGAGTACAATGAGCAGTTCTTC,CASSVVREYNEQFF
-,TRBJ2-3,TRBD2,TRBV3-1/TRBV3-2,TGTGCCAGCAGCCAACGGGGGGCAGATACGCAGTATTTT,CASSQRGADTQYF
-,TRBJ1-1,TRBD1,TRBV5-4,TGTGCCAGCAGCCCGGTTGGGACAGGGAAGAACACTGAAGCTTTCTTT,CASSPVGTGKNTEAFF
once,TRBJ2-1,-,TRBV5-1,TGCGCCAGCAGCTTGGGTGGGGGGACGGCTGAGCAGTTCTTC,CASSLGGGTAEQFF
-,TRBJ1-2,TRBD1,TRBV19,TGTGCCAGTAGTTTCGACAGGGTGGATATGAGGTATGGCTACACCTTC,CASSFDRVDMRYGYTF
-,TRBJ2-6,TRBD1,TRBV10-2,TGCGCCAGCAGTGAGTTTTTCGGACAGGGCCCGGTCTCTGGGGCCAACGTCCTGACTTTC,CASSEFFGQGPVSGANVLTF
-,TRBJ1-2,TRBD1,TRBV7-2,TGTGCCAGCAGCCCAGAGCCCGGACAGGGGGCAGACGGCTACACCTTC,CASSPEPGQGADGYTF
few,TRBJ2-7,TRBD2,TRBV5-1,TGCGCCAGCAGCTTTTGGACTAGCGGGATCGAGCAGTACTTC,CASSFWTSGIEQYF
-,TRBJ1-3,TRBD1,TRBV6-5,TGTGCCAGCAATTTCGGACAGGACTCTGGAAACACCATATATTTT,CASNFGQDSGNTIYF
-,TRBJ2-5,TRBD1,TRBV3-1/TRBV3-2,TGTGCCAGCAGCCACCAAGATCACCACCGGGACAGGGAAGGACCCGGGTACTTC,CASSHQDHHRDREGPGYF
-,TRBJ2-3,-,TRBV24-1,TGTGCCACCAGGGGGTCCCGCGGGGGCGCCACAGATACGCAGTATTTT,CATRGSRGGATDTQYF
-,TRBJ2-1,TRBD2,TRBV3-1/TRBV3-2,TGTGCCAGTCGATCCGGGACTAGCTATGGTGAGCAGTTCTTC,CASRSGTSYGEQFF
-,TRBJ2-1,-,TRBV6-4,TGTGCCAGCAGTGAGATTGGCGGCTCCTACAATGAGCAGTTCTTC,CASSEIGGSYNEQFF
-,TRBJ1-4,-,TRBV2,TGTGCCAGCAGTCAACAGGGAGAAAAACTGTTTTTT,CASSQQGEKLFF
-,TRBJ1-2,TRBD1,TRBV9,TGTGCCAGCAGCGCTCCCCACATACTCGACAGGGAAGATGGCTACACCTTC,CASSAPHILDREDGYTF
-,TRBJ2-7,TRBD1,TRBV9,TGTGCCAGCAGCGTGCAGACAGGGTCCAACGAGCAGTACTTC,CASSVQTGSNEQYF
-,TRBJ2-1,TRBD1,TRBV5-5,TGTGCCAGCAGCCAAGACAGGGTCTATGAGCAGTTCTTC,CASSQDRVYEQFF
-,TRBJ2-5,TRBD2,TRBV3-1/TRBV3-2,TGTGCCAGCAGCCAACCTAGCGGGGGAACCCAAGAGACCCAGTACTTC,CASSQPSGGTQETQYF
-,TRBJ2-1,TRBD2,TRBV11-3,TGTGCCAGCAGCTTAGATCGAGTCGGGAGGGGTAATGAGCAGTTCTTC,CASSLDRVGRGNEQFF
once,TRBJ1-2,TRBD1,TRBV6-2/TRBV6-3,TGTGCCAGCAGCCCTGGGATGGGACAGGGGAGCTATGGCTACACCTTC,CASSPGMGQGSYGYTF
-,TRBJ2-7,TRBD2,TRBV6-4,TGTGCCAGCAGTGTTGGAGCGGGAGGGGCCTACGAGCAGTACTTC,CASSVGAGGAYEQYF
once,TRBJ2-3,-,TRBV9,TGTGCCAGCAGACGGGGTGGGATGGGGACAGATACGCAGTATTTT,CASRRGGMGTDTQYF